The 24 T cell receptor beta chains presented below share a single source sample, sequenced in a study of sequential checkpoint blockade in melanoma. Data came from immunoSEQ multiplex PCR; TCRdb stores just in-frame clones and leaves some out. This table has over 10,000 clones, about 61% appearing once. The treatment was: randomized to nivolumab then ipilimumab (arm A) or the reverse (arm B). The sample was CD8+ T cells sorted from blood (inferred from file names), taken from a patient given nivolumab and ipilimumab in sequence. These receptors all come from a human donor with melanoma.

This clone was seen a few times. CDR3 DNA: TGCGCCAGCAGCCCGGGACTAGCGGGGCTCACAGATACGCAGTATTTT. Translated, it gives CASSPGLAGLTDTQYF. The V gene is TRBV5-1, the J gene TRBJ2-3; 13 bases align to TRBD2. J lost 2 bases, V lost 4 bases, and 4 bases had no gene match. The germline CDR1 and CDR2 sequences are SGHRS and YFSETQ. The CDR3 loop spans 16 amino acids.

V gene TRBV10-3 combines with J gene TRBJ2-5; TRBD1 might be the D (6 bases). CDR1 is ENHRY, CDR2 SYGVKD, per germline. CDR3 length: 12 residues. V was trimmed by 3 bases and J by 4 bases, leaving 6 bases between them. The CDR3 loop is CAISDRGETQYF. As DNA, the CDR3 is TGTGCCATCAGTGACAGGGGAGAGACCCAGTACTTC.

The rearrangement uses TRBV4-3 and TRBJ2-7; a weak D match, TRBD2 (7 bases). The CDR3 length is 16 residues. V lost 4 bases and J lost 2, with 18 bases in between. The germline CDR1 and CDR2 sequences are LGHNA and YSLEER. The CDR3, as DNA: TGCGCCAGCAGCCTGAGCGCGGGGGACACCACCTACGAGCAGTACTTC. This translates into CASSLSAGDTTYEQYF.

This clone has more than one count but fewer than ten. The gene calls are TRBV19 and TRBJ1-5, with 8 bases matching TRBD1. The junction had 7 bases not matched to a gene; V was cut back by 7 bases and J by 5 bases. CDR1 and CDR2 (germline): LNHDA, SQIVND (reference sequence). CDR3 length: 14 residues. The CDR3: CASTSGQGHQPQHF. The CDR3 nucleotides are TGTGCCAGTACCTCCGGACAGGGCCATCAGCCCCAGCATTTT.

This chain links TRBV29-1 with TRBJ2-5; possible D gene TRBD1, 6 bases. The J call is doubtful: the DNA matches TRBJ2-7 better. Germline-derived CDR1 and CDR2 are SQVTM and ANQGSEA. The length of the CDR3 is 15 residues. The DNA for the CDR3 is TGCAGCGTTGATGGTGGGCAGGGGCGATCCTACGAGCAGTACTTC. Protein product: CSVDGGQGRSYEQYF.

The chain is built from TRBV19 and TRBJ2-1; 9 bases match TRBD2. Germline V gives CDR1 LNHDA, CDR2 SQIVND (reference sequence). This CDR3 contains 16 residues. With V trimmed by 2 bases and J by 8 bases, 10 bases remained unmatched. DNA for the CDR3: TGTGCCAGTAGTATAAGTGGGAGTAGCGGGAGCCATGAGCAGTTCTTC. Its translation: CASSISGSSGSHEQFF.

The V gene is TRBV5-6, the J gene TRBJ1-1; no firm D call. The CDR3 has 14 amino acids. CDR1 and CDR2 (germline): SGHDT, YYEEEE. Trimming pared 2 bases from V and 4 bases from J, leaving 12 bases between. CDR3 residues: CASSFGSAGTEAFF. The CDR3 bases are TGTGCCAGCAGCTTCGGGTCGGCCGGCACTGAAGCTTTCTTT.

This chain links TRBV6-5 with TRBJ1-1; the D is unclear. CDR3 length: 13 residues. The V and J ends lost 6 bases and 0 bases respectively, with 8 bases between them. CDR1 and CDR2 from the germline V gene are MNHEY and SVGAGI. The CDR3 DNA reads TGTGCCAGCAGCCCCGGGATGAACACTGAAGCTTTCTTT. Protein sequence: CASSPGMNTEAFF.

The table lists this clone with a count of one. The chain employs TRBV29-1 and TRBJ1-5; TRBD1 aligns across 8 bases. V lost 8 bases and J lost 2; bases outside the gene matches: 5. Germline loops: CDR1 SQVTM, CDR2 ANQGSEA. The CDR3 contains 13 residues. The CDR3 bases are TGCAGCTTCCTGACAGGGGGCAATCAGCCCCAGCATTTT. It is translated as CSFLTGGNQPQHF.

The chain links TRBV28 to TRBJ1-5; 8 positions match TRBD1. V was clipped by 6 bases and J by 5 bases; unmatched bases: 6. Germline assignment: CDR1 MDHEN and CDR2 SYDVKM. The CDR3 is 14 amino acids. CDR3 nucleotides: TGTGCCAGCAGCTCCGGACAGGGACATCAGCCCCAGCATTTT. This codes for CASSSGQGHQPQHF.

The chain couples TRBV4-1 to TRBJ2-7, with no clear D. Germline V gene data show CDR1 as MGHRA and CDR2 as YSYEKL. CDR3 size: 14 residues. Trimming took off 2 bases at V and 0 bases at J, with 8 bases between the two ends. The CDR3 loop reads CASSQTVSSYEQYF. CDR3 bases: TGCGCCAGCAGCCAAACAGTGAGCTCCTACGAGCAGTACTTC.

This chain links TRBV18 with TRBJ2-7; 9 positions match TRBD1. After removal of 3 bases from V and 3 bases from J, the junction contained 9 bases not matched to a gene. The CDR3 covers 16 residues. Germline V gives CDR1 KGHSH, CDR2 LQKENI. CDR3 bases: TGTGCCAGCTCACCTTACCGGACAGGGGAAAGCTACGAGCAGTACTTC. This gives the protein CASSPYRTGESYEQYF.

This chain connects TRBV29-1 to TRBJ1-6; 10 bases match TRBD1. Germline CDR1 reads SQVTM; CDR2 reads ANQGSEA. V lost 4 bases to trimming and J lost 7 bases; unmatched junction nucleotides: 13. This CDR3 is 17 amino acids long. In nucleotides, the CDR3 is TGCAGCGTTGGTCCCCCCGGGACAGGGGTAAGGAATTCACCCCTCCACTTT. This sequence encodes CSVGPPGTGVRNSPLHF.

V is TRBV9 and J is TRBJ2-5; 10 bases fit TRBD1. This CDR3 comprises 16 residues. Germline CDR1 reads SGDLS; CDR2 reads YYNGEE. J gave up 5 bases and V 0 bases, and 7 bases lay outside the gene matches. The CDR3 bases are TGTGCCAGCAGCGTAGTAGCCGACAGGGGGCTTGAGACCCAGTACTTC. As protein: CASSVVADRGLETQYF.

The CDR3 region is CASSWGQSGLSQYF. In DNA form, the CDR3 reads TGTGCCAGCAGTTGGGGACAGTCGGGGTTGTCGCAGTATTTT. The chain carries TRBV28 and TRBJ2-3, with 7 bases that match TRBD1. V was clipped by 4 bases and J by 10 bases; unmatched bases: 11. The CDR3 spans 14 residues. Germline V gene lookup returns CDR1 MDHEN and CDR2 SYDVKM.

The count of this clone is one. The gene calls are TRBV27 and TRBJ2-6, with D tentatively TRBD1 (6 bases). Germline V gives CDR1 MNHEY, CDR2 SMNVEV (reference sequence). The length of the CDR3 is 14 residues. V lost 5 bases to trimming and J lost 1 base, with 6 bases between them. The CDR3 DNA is TGTGCCAGCAGTACAGGGTCTGGGGCCAACGTCCTGACTTTC. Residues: CASSTGSGANVLTF.

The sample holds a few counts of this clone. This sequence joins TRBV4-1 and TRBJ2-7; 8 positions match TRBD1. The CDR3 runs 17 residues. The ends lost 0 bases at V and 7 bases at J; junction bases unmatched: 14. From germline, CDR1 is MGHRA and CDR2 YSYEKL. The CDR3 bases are TGCGCCAGCAGCCAAGATGAATTAGGCCAGGGGGCAGAGGAGCAGTACTTC. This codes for CASSQDELGQGAEEQYF.

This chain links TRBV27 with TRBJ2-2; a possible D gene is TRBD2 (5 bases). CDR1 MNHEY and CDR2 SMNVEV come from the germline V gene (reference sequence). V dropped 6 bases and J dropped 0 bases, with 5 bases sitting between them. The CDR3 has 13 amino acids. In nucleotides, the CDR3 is TGTGCCAGCAGCGGGACGAACACCGGGGAGCTGTTTTTT. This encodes CASSGTNTGELFF.

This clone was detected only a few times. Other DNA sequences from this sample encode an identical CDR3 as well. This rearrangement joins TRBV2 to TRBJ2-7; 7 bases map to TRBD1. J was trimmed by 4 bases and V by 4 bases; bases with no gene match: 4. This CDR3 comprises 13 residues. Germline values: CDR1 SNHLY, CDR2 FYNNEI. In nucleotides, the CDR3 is TGTGCCAGCAGTGTCGGACAGGCTTACGAGCAGTACTTC. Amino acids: CASSVGQAYEQYF.

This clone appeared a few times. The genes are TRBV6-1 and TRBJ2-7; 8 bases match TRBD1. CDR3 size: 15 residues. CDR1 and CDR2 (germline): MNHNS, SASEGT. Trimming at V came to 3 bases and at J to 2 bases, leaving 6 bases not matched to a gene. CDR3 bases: TGTGCCAGCAGTGACGGACAGGGAGGTCCCTACGAGCAGTACTTC. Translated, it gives CASSDGQGGPYEQYF.

The chain's CDR3 is CSFLAESSYEQYF. CDR3 nucleotide sequence: TGCAGCTTTCTTGCGGAGAGCTCCTACGAGCAGTACTTC. The rearrangement uses TRBV29-1 and TRBJ2-7; D call uncertain. This CDR3 has 13 residues. The V and J ends lost 8 bases and 0 bases respectively, with 14 bases between them. From germline, CDR1 is SQVTM and CDR2 ANQGSEA.

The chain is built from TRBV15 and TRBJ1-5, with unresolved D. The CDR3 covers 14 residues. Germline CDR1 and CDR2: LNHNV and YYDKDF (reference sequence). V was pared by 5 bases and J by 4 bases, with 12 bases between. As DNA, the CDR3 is TGTGCCACCAGCCTCCAAGAGAAGAATCAGCCCCAGCATTTT. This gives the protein CATSLQEKNQPQHF.

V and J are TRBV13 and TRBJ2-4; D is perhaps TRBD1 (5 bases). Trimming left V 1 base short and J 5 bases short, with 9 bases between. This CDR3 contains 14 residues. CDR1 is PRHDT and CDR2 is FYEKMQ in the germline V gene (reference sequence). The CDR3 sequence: CASSLAGLENIQYF. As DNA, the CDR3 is TGTGCCAGCAGCTTAGCAGGGTTAGAAAACATTCAGTACTTC.

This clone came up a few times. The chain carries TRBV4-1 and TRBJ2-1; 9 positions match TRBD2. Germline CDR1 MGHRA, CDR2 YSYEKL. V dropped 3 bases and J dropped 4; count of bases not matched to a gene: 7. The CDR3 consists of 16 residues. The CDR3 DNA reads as TGCGCCAGCAGCCAGTTAGCGGGAGCCGTGTACAATGAGCAGTTCTTC. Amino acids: CASSQLAGAVYNEQFF.